This T cell receptor beta chain was found in a study of blood T cell repertoires in COVID-19. About the study: Both acute and convalescent COVID-19 samples were obtained from the United States, Italy and Spain.

Per the germline V gene, CDR1 is DFQATT and CDR2 is SNEGSKA (reference sequence). The CDR3 has 15 amino acids. With 3 bases clipped from V and 3 bases from J, the junction kept 5 bases outside the gene matches. In the authors' workflow: Reference gene primer amplification in the assay estimated nucleated cell counts. Here immunoSEQ multiplex PCR was the method, and the copy in TCRdb shows in-frame clones only, minus some. V and J calls plus clone size are reproduced from that table; the DNA served to infer D and trimming. The sample lists over 200,000 clones; 84% were seen once. The chain joins TRBV20-1 to TRBJ2-1, with TRBD2 identical over 10 bases. The clonotype comes from a woman in her thirties or forties who had recovered from COVID-19. Sequences were obtained from PBMCs or T cells enriched from blood (not recorded which). The CDR3 protein is CSASKASGGYNEQFF. Written as DNA, the CDR3 is TGCAGTGCTAGTAAGGCTAGCGGGGGCTACAATGAGCAGTTCTTC.